The rows below give T cell receptor beta chains drawn from one sample of a study of blood T cell repertoires in COVID-19. The repertoire was sequenced with immunoSEQ multiplex PCR; TCRdb's copy has only in-frame clones and lacks some. Among about 200,000 clones listed, 84% were seen once. The specimen sequenced was peripheral blood. The source of these receptors is a woman of 80 years or more with COVID-19, enrolled during active disease. CDR3s include the opening cysteine and the closing phenylalanine or tryptophan. Clone size appears in some rows only: once, few, many, or a class for an expanded clone.

TRBJ1-2 | NA | TRBV5-1 | CASSQSRQGGGGYTF
TRBJ2-2 | NA | TRBV18 | CASSPGQANTGELFF
TRBJ2-5 | few | TRBV3-1/TRBV3-2 | CASSRGLKETQYF
TRBJ1-1 | NA | TRBV5-4 | CASSFKKQGNTEAFF
TRBJ2-5 | NA | TRBV5-4 | CASSLGLAGEETQYF
TRBJ2-7 | NA | TRBV5-1 | CASSITSGSFGEQYF
TRBJ2-7 | once | TRBV6-1 | CASSEGATGSDEQYF
TRBJ1-2 | NA | TRBV28 | CASIPGQGARGYTF
TRBJ1-2 | NA | TRBV18 | CASSLGRTGPVVYGYTF
TRBJ2-7 | NA | TRBV25-1 | CASSGWTSGFRGQYF
TRBJ1-3 | NA | TRBV13 | CASSPQLAGNTIYF